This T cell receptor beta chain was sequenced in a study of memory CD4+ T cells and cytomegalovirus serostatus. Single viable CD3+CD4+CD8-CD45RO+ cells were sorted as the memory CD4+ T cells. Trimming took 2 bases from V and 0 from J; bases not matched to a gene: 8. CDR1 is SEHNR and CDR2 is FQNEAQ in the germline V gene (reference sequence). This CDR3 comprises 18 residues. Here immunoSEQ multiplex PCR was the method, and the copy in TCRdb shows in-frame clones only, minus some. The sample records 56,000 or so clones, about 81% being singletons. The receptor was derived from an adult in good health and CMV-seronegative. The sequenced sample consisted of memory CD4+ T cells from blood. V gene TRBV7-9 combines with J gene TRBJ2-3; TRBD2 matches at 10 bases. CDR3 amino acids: CASSLTASGGASTDTQYF. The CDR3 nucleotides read TGTGCCAGCAGCTTAACGGCTAGCGGGGGTGCTAGCACAGATACGCAGTATTTT.